This entry lists 17 T cell receptor beta chains sequenced from one sample in a study of early T cells in non-severe SARS-CoV-2 infection. Using its own MiXCR run on the 5' RACE reads, TCRdb lists one record per CDR3 protein. The sample shows approximately 76,000 distinct CDR3 sequences, roughly 12% of them seen only once. Sequencing input: whole blood. These receptors all come from an adult who was a healthcare worker with PCR-confirmed SARS-CoV-2 infection or an uninfected control (not recorded which).

The chain has TRBV4-3 and TRBJ2-7; tentatively, D is TRBD1 (6 bases). The ends were cut back, 2 bases at V and 7 bases at J, with 12 bases in the middle. In germline, CDR1 is LGHNA, CDR2 YSLEER. This CDR3 has 13 residues. CDR3 bases: TGCGCCAGCAGCCAATCGAGAGGGGGAGAGCAGTACTTC. It codes for CASSQSRGGEQYF.

V usage is TRBV12-2 and J usage is TRBJ2-2; no check of the table's D call, TRBD1, against the DNA was made. TRBV12-2 has pseudogene status. There are 16 residues in the CDR3. CDR3 sequence: CASRFGTGEDTGELFF. CDR3 nucleotides: TGTGCAAGTCGTTTTGGGACAGGGGAGGACACCGGGGAGCTGTTTTTT.

This clonotype came up many times. The chain uses TRBV10-3 and TRBJ2-1; 9 nucleotides align to TRBD1. V dropped 6 bases and J dropped 4; count of bases not matched to a gene: 4. The CDR3 has 14 residues. Germline lookup yields CDR1 ENHRY and CDR2 SYGVKD. The CDR3 DNA follows: TGTGCCATCAGCGCGGACAGGGGTTACAATGAGCAGTTCTTC. It specifies CAISADRGYNEQFF.

The rearrangement links TRBV7-9 to TRBJ1-2; possible D gene TRBD1, 6 bases. The CDR3 contains 14 residues. The germline V and J ends were trimmed by 4 bases and 6 bases, with 15 bases remaining between them. Germline values: CDR1 SEHNR, CDR2 FQNEAQ (reference sequence). CDR3 amino acids: CASSSLRTAHGYTF. The CDR3 region has the DNA TGTGCCAGCAGCTCCCTTCGGACAGCCCATGGCTACACCTTC.

This clonotype was recorded a few times. The CDR3 sequence: CASSPTSGGVFEQYF. In DNA, the CDR3 is TGTGCCAGCAGCCCGACTAGCGGGGGTGTTTTCGAGCAGTACTTC. The rearrangement joins TRBV7-9 to TRBJ2-7; TRBD2 agrees at 12 bases. The CDR3 covers 15 residues. CDR1 and CDR2 from the germline V gene are SEHNR and FQNEAQ (reference sequence). The V gene end was trimmed by 5 bases and the J gene end by 6 bases; junction bases not matched to a gene: 8.

In this sample, this clonotype turned up many times. This chain uses TRBV9 with TRBJ2-7; D unresolved. The CDR3 runs 14 residues. Germline lookup yields CDR1 SGDLS and CDR2 YYNGEE. Trimming pared 3 bases from V and 7 bases from J, leaving 17 bases between. The CDR3 spells CASSEKKWSGEQYF. The CDR3 DNA reads as TGTGCCAGCAGCGAAAAGAAGTGGTCCGGAGAGCAGTACTTC.

This rearrangement joins TRBV11-2 to TRBJ1-1; D is perhaps TRBD1 (6 bases). The CDR3 loop spans 14 amino acids. The V gene lost 7 bases and the J gene lost 0 bases, with 12 bases spanning the gap. Germline-derived CDR1 and CDR2 are SGHAT and FQNNGV. The CDR3 loop reads CASTLGGLNTEAFF. In DNA, the CDR3 is TGTGCCAGCACCCTAGGGGGATTGAACACTGAAGCTTTCTTT.

The chain carries TRBV11-2 and TRBJ1-6, with 7 bases aligning to TRBD1. The V gene's germline CDR1 is SGHAT and CDR2 FQNNGV. This CDR3 comprises 14 residues. The V gene end was trimmed by 5 bases and the J gene end by 6 bases; junction bases not matched to a gene: 4. The CDR3 reads CASSTGQSNSPLHF. CDR3 nucleotide sequence: TGTGCCAGCAGCACGGGACAGAGTAATTCACCCCTCCACTTT. Drawing the rest from reference TRBV11-2 and TRBJ1-6, the complete variable domain is EAGVAQSPRYKIIEKRQSVAFWCNPISGHATLYWYQQILGQGPKLLIQFQNNGVVDDSQLPKDRFSAERLKGVDSTLKIQPAKLEDSAVYLCASSTGQSNSPLHFGNGTRLTVT.

The chain employs TRBV5-1 and TRBJ2-7; 7 bases are shared with TRBD2. The CDR3 is 15 amino acids. Per germline, CDR1 SGHRS and CDR2 YFSETQ. Unmatched junction bases numbered 13, after V lost 7 bases and J lost 3 bases. The CDR3 DNA sequence: TGCGCCAGCGCCCCGGGGAGGGTGGCGGGCTACGAGCAGTACTTC. Amino acid sequence: CASAPGRVAGYEQYF.

The rearrangement links TRBV5-1 to TRBJ1-5; the D gene is possibly TRBD1 (6 bases). Trimming took 4 bases from V and 0 from J, leaving 8 bases between them. CDR1 and CDR2 from the germline V gene are SGHRS and YFSETQ. The CDR3 extends over 14 amino acids. CDR3 sequence (DNA): TGCGCCAGCAGCCCAGGGGTTAGCAATCAGCCCCAGCATTTT. The encoded protein is CASSPGVSNQPQHF.

This clonotype was counted ten times or more. The chain recombines TRBV6-6 with TRBJ2-3; TRBD1 aligns across 7 bases. Looked up from germline, CDR1 is MNHNY and CDR2 is SVGAGI (reference sequence). The CDR3 totals 14 residues. The junction had 8 bases not matched to a gene; V was cut back by 10 bases and J by 1 base. CDR3 bases: TGTGCCACCAAGACGGGACAGCGCACAGATACGCAGTATTTT. It is translated as CATKTGQRTDTQYF.

This clonotype occurred many times. V is TRBV7-9 and J is TRBJ1-5; D call uncertain. V lost 1 base to trimming and J lost 7 bases, with 8 bases between them. Germline V CDR1 and CDR2: SEHNR, FQNEAQ (reference sequence). CDR3 length: 13 residues. The CDR3 DNA reads TGTGCCAGCAGCTTAGAGGGTTTACAGCCCCAGCATTTT. Encoded protein: CASSLEGLQPQHF.

The rearrangement uses TRBV7-8 and TRBJ2-7; no firm D call. Germline-derived CDR1 and CDR2 are SGHVS and FQNEAQ. V was pared by 2 bases and J by 3 bases, with 11 bases between. The CDR3 covers 14 residues. The CDR3 loop reads CASSLFAADYEQYF. The CDR3 DNA sequence: TGTGCCAGCAGCTTATTTGCGGCAGACTACGAGCAGTACTTC.

This clonotype was recorded at least ten times. The chain's CDR3 is CASSVGGGNAEAFF. In DNA, the CDR3 is TGTGCCAGCAGCGTAGGAGGGGGCAACGCTGAAGCTTTCTTT. The chain recombines TRBV9 with TRBJ1-1; 7 positions agree with TRBD1. J lost 6 bases, V lost 0 bases, and 5 bases had no gene match. Germline lookup yields CDR1 SGDLS and CDR2 YYNGEE. The CDR3 sequence is 14 residues long.

In its sample, this clonotype was seen a few times. The chain has TRBV5-5 and TRBJ2-7; D unresolved. The V end was cut by 5 bases, the J end by 1 base, with 10 bases between. This CDR3 region has 13 residues. Germline CDR1 SGHKS, CDR2 YYEKEE (reference sequence). The CDR3 region has the DNA TGTGCCAGCAGTCCCACAAATTCCTACGAGCAGTACTTC. This gives the protein CASSPTNSYEQYF.

At least ten counts were recorded for this clonotype. The gene calls are TRBV2 and TRBJ2-1, with a possible D match to TRBD1 (6 bases). The CDR3 extends over 15 amino acids. Germline assignment: CDR1 SNHLY and CDR2 FYNNEI. V lost 2 bases to trimming and J lost 3 bases, with 11 bases between them. The CDR3 here is CASSENREDYNEQFF. CDR3 coding DNA: TGTGCCAGCAGTGAAAACAGGGAAGACTACAATGAGCAGTTCTTC.

This clonotype showed up many times. The chain recombines TRBV24-1 with TRBJ2-1; D unresolved. Trimming removed 4 bases from V and 8 bases from J, with 5 bases in between. Looked up from germline, CDR1 is KGHDR and CDR2 is SFDVKD. The CDR3 totals 11 residues. The CDR3 sequence is CATSEKDEQFF. The CDR3 bases are TGTGCCACCAGTGAGAAAGATGAGCAGTTCTTC.